Below are 7 T cell receptor beta chains sequenced from a single sample in a study of cytomegalovirus exposure and HLA in healthy donors. The PCR was carried out with 60 Vbeta primers and 13 Jbeta primers. Libraries were prepared by immunoSEQ multiplex PCR; TCRdb keeps only in-frame clonotypes and omits some of them. Counted here are roughly 170,000 clones, approximately 72% occurring once; the ten biggest clones make up approximately 2.4%. Sequences were obtained from PBMCs. Receptors were obtained from a female donor in good health and CMV-seronegative.

The chain recombines TRBV6-6 with TRBJ2-1; 9 positions agree with TRBD1. Germline V CDR1 and CDR2: MNHNY, SVGAGI (reference sequence). The CDR3 is made up of 15 amino acids. J gave up 7 bases and V 5 bases, and 9 bases lay outside the gene matches. For the CDR3, the DNA is TGTGCCAGCAGTGGGGAGGGGACAGGGAGGAATGAGCAGTTCTTC. It translates to CASSGEGTGRNEQFF.

This chain connects TRBV5-1 to TRBJ2-1; 12 bases are a match to TRBD2. Germline V gene data show CDR1 as SGHRS and CDR2 as YFSETQ. The CDR3 is 15 amino acids. With 4 bases clipped from V and 3 bases from J, the junction kept 2 bases outside the gene matches. The CDR3 bases are TGCGCCAGCAGCCGGACTAGCGGGGACTACAATGAGCAGTTCTTC. Its protein product is CASSRTSGDYNEQFF. Full variable domain (rest looked up from reference TRBV5-1 and TRBJ2-1): KAGVTQTPRYLIKTRGQQVTLSCSPISGHRSVSWYQQTPGQGLQFLFEYFSETQRNKGNFPGRFSGRQFSNSRSEMNVSTLELGDSALYLCASSRTSGDYNEQFFGPGTRLTVL.

This rearrangement joins TRBV28 to TRBJ1-4; 11 bases agree with TRBD1. Trimming took 8 bases from V and 7 from J; bases not matched to a gene: 9. Germline V gene sequence: CDR1 MDHEN, CDR2 SYDVKM. The CDR3 length is 15 residues. The CDR3 sequence: CASLGQGAVSEKLFF. As DNA, the CDR3 is TGTGCCAGCCTAGGACAGGGGGCCGTCAGTGAAAAACTGTTTTTT.

CDR3 region: CASSRTGNYGYTF. For the CDR3, the DNA is TGTGCCAGCAGCAGGACAGGGAACTATGGCTACACCTTC. The chain has TRBV9 and TRBJ1-2; 8 positions match TRBD1. V trimming: 4 bases; J trimming: 2 bases; junction bases outside the gene matches: 1. The CDR3 sequence is 13 residues long. From germline, CDR1 is SGDLS and CDR2 YYNGEE.

This clone has only a few counts. The rearrangement uses TRBV11-2 and TRBJ2-7, with D perhaps matching TRBD2 (5 bases). V lost 2 bases and J 7 bases, leaving 12 bases between the germline ends. This CDR3 spans 13 amino acids. Germline CDR1 is SGHAT and CDR2 is FQNNGV. The CDR3 here is CASSLRGLGEQYF. The CDR3 nucleotides read TGTGCCAGCAGCTTACGGGGTCTAGGAGAGCAGTACTTC.

This chain links TRBV7-2 with TRBJ1-4, with 10 bases that match TRBD1. This CDR3 region has 14 residues. The germline V gene has CDR1 SGHTA and CDR2 FQGNSA. The junction had 9 bases not matched to a gene; V was cut back by 5 bases and J by 12 bases. The CDR3 here is CASSVRDRGLELFF. As DNA, the CDR3 is TGTGCCAGCAGCGTCCGGGACAGGGGCCTTGAACTGTTTTTT.

This clone was counted a few times. This chain connects TRBV30 to TRBJ2-3; 8 bases line up with TRBD2. The CDR3 length is 15 residues. With 1 base clipped from V and 2 bases from J, the junction kept 5 bases outside the gene matches. Germline CDR1 reads GTSNPN; CDR2 reads SVGIG (reference sequence). CDR3 sequence reads: CAWSGLAGLTDTQYF. Written as DNA, the CDR3 is TGTGCCTGGAGTGGGTTAGCGGGGCTCACAGATACGCAGTATTTT.